The clone carrying this T cell receptor beta chain has a single count. Reverse transcription used roughly 0.45 to 1 ug RNA and random hexamers. With immunoSEQ multiplex PCR, TCR beta CDR3 was amplified across 54 Vbeta and 13 Jbeta. TCRdb re-called the immunoSEQ multiplex PCR reads with MiXCR, one entry per CDR3 protein. The sample contains more than 65,000 distinct CDR3 sequences, around 93% of which appear only once. The data belong to a study of CD8 T cells in Susac syndrome. This CDR3 region has 14 residues. The germline V gene encodes CDR1 LGHNA and CDR2 YSLEER. V lost 0 bases to trimming and J lost 8 bases, with 13 bases between them. The authors carried out high-throughput sequencing of TCR beta. They applied it to CD8+ and CD4+ T cells obtained from blood. Negative isolation was used for CD8+ and CD4+ T cells, and FACS enrichment was applied to TEMRA cells.

Sequencing input: CD8+ T cells from PBMCs. The chain carries TRBV4-3 and TRBJ1-1; maybe TRBD1 (5 bases). The sequence was collected from a human donor in good health. The CDR3 is CASSQDPRGGEAFF. CDR3 sequence (DNA): TGCGCCAGCAGCCAAGATCCTCGCGGGGGGGAAGCTTTCTTT.